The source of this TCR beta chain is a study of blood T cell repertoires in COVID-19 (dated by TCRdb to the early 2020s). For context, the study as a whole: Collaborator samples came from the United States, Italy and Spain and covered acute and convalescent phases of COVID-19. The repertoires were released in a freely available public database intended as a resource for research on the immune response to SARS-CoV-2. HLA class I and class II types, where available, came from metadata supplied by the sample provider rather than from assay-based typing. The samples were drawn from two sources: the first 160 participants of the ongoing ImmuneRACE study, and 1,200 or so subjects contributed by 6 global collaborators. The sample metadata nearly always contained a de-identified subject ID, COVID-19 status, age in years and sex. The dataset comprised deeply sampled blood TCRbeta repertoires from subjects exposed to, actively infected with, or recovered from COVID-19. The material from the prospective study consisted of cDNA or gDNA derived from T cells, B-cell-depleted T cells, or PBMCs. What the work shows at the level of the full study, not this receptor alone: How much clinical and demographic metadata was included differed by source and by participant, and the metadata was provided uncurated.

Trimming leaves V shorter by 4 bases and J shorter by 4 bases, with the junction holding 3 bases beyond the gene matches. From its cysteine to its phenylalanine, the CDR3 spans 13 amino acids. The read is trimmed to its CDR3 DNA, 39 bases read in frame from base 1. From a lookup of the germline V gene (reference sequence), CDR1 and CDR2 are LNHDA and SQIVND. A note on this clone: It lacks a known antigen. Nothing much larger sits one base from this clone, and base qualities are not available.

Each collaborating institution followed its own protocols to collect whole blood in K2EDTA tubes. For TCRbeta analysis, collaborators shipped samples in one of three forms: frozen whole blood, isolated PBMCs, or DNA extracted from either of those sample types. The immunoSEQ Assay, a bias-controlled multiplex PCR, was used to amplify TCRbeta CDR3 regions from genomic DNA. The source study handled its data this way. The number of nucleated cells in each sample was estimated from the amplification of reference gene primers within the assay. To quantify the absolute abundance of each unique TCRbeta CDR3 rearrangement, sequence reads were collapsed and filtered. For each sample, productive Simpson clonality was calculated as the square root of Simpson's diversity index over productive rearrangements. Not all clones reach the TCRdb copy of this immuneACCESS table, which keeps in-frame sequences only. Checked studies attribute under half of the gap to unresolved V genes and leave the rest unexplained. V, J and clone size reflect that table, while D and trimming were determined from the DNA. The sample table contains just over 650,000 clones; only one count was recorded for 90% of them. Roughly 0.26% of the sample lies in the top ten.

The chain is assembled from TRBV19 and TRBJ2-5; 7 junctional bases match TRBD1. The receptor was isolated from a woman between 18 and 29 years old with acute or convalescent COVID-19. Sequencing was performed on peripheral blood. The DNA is TGTGCCAGTAGTACAAACAGGGGAGAGACCCAGTACTTC. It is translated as CASSTNRGETQYF.